This record covers a single T cell receptor (beta chain). The target of this receptor is not known. No clone much larger than this one lies a single base away; base qualities are absent. The protocol used for the library was the immunoSEQ multiplex PCR assay. For the multiplex PCR, a mixture combining 60 forward primers for TCR Vbeta segments and 13 reverse primers for TCR Jbeta segments was used. The CDR3 region of rearranged TCR beta genes was amplified from genomic DNA by a multiplex PCR assay. The Illumina HiSeq System was used to sequence the amplified TCR beta libraries as 87-base-pair reads. In the authors' own workflow: In a later analysis, roughly 80 million unique TCR beta chains were counted across the roughly 610 repertoires, and around 11 million of these chains were shared by at least two donors. Raw reads were error-corrected and collapsed into unique sequences with a nearest-neighbor algorithm that merged closely related sequences to remove PCR and sequencing errors. V, D and J gene segments were assigned by aligning CDR3 sequences to IMGT reference sequences. For a sequence to be retained, a match of at least six nucleotides was required to both a V gene segment and a J gene segment. A rearrangement was called productive if the CDR3 had no stop codons and remained in frame with V and J, and every other rearrangement was called non-productive. CDR3 was defined according to IMGT convention as the region running from the second conserved V-encoded cysteine to the conserved J-encoded phenylalanine. In an earlier analysis of more than 550 of the donors, sequences lacking an unambiguous match to a single V gene segment were excluded. An earlier analysis of under 750 of the donors called V segments functional above 56.7% productive rearrangements and segregating when the between-donor standard deviation exceeded 5%. A statistical classification framework was built to diagnose cytomegalovirus status from the catalog of TCR beta chain sequences. A later analysis assigned V and J genes by comparing TCR nucleotide sequences with IMGT/GENE-DB human TR gene sequences. A later analysis assigned CDR3 sequences and most-parsimonious VDJ recombination scenarios with the TCRdist pipeline. In a later analysis, each TCR beta chain was defined by its CDR3 amino acid sequence together with its V-gene family, and reads without a unique V-gene family were excluded. A later analysis removed 500 to 650 highly shared, low-generation-probability nucleotide sequences to deal with suspected cross-contamination and a sequencing artifact. In a later analysis, a clonal expansion index for each public chain was calculated from normalized within-repertoire ranks of inferred template counts. In a later analysis, generation probabilities were computed with a VDJ recombination model fitted to out-of-frame rearrangements, and the resulting probabilities were checked against IGoR. In a later analysis, TCR-TCR, TCR-HLA and TCR-CMV co-occurrence was scored with hypergeometric tests, and a repertoire-size bias correction was applied to TCR pairs. A later analysis estimated false discovery rates by permuting HLA or CMV assignments 20 times. In a later analysis, co-occurring TCRs were grouped using DBSCAN, and TCRdist sequence similarity was added for clustering within HLA-allele-positive subsets. Repertoires with fewer than 30,000 or more than 120,000 public chains, plus five repertoires with anomalous nucleotide sharing, were excluded from co-occurrence clustering. TCRdb retrieved this table from immuneACCESS and kept in-frame rearrangements only. Not all clones are present; in checked studies, unresolved V genes account for under half, and no reason is known for the remainder. The V and J calls and clone size were taken over from that table, and D and trimming were inferred from the DNA. A total of some 250,000 clones appear in this sample, 82% of them only once. The ten largest account for 5.4% of the sample.

This specimen comes from a study of cytomegalovirus exposure and HLA in healthy donors (dated by TCRdb to about 2017). Notes on the research overall: An earlier analysis of 587 of the donors reported about 250 Gb of sequence data and 100 million to 130 million unique TCR beta sequences from approximately 180 million T cells. Approximately 300 gigabases of sequencing data and approximately 91 million unique TCR sequences made up an early release that covered approximately 650 HLA-typed donors. Of the 300 to 500 genotyped donors, roughly 76% were placed in the genetic ancestry cluster associated with self-reported Caucasian donors. The study was designed to test whether signatures of past pathogen exposure could be identified by cataloging public T cell receptors. The T cell repertoires of 700 or so subjects were profiled by immunosequencing and related to cytomegalovirus serostatus. In addition to the first cohort of 650 to 800 subjects, a separate validation cohort of about 120 different subjects was used. High-throughput TCR immunosequencing, statistical association of individual TCRs with disease status, and machine learning were combined to predict cytomegalovirus infection status. To study patterns of TCR occurrence, a later analysis re-analyzed previously published TCR beta repertoires from several hundred donors and added high-resolution HLA genotyping. In the later analysis, no new phenotypic data were used to find candidate immune exposures; instead, reliance was placed on TCR beta sequences and their occurrence across donors. In an earlier analysis of 500 to 650 of the donors, high-throughput TCR beta sequencing was used to judge whether each TCR beta V gene segment behaved as functional or pseudogenic. Alongside the repertoire data, information on donor age, sex, ethnicity and CMV serostatus was compiled. A later genetic analysis used genome-wide SNP genotypes for 398 of the 666 donors, treating that subset as a discovery cohort. All discovery cohort repertoires had been generated using a single sequencing platform. Class I and class II HLA loci were covered by the typing at four-digit resolution. The number of donors typed differed by locus, with about 629-630 for A, B, C, DRB1 and DQB1, 522 for DQA1, some 570 for DPA1, and around 450 for DPB1. Five DR-DQ haplotypes were handled as single units for association and clustering, since linkage in the cohort was strong. Across roughly 420 genotyped donors of the cohort, an average of approximately 220,000 unique TCR beta nucleotide sequences per donor were sequenced, and 15% to 20% of those sequences were non-productive.

The cohort was made up of 500 to 850 healthy bone marrow donors. All cohort members were sampled while nominally healthy, although unrecorded immune exposures were likely present. The donor was CMV seropositive and belonged to the group of 250 to 300 seropositive cohort members. Each donor provided a peripheral blood sample, and peripheral blood mononuclear cells were used for TCR beta sequencing. Genomic DNA extraction from the blood cell samples was performed with the Qiagen DNeasy Blood Extraction Kit. The CDR3 runs 15 amino acids, cysteine and phenylalanine included. Here the CDR3 DNA is all that survives: 45 bases in frame from base 1. The junction shows trimming of 0 bases on V and 4 bases on J, plus 10 bases between the germline ends. CDR1 and CDR2, per the germline V gene (reference sequence), are MNHEY and SMNVEV. What the study reported, not specific to this receptor: The only immune exposure information available for the cohort was CMV serostatus. When HLA alleles, especially DR and DQ, strongly co-occurred, TCR associations were difficult to assign to individual alleles. A further reported finding was that TCR beta sequences accurately predicted the HLA-A and HLA-B alleles for most subjects in the first cohort. Compared with the approximately 670-donor mean, donors in an Asian-associated ancestry cluster had fewer N-insertions in productive TCRs, according to a later genetic analysis. This cohort had only TCR beta chains sequenced, and the lack of alpha or paired-chain data limited which features could be detected. Presence/absence analyses assumed roughly uniform sequencing depth across donors, an assumption that may not hold. In an earlier analysis of 587 of the donors, most TCR beta V segments appeared in productive rearrangements about 87% or about 30% of the time, broadly matching IMGT annotations. The study listed approximately 150 TCR beta chains as associated with cytomegalovirus. The authors suggested that the approach could potentially be extended to other disease states and immunological phenotypes. Because HLA typing was unavailable for some donors at each locus, only the typed subset was used in association tests. Correlated functional status among segregating V segments might reflect linkage disequilibrium, but an unknown experimental factor could not be ruled out. In vitro tests confirmed that a few of the cytomegalovirus-associated TCR beta chains recognize cytomegalovirus antigens. The classifier was reported to diagnose cytomegalovirus status with high specificity and sensitivity in both the original cohort and the validation cohort. Because counts were too low, seventeen rarely observed V segments, including chromosome 9 orphons, were excluded from the earlier analysis of several hundred of the donors. Most TCR sequences were seen in very few donors, while some public TCRs were found in many individuals. In a later analysis, most CMV-associated TCR beta chains were found to appear HLA-restricted, with HLA associations seemingly driven largely by CMV exposure. In a later genetic analysis, a missense DCLRE1C variant was associated with V-gene and J-gene trimming of TCR beta chains, and the association was replicated in an independent cohort. Several of the top co-occurrence clusters appeared to be linked to parvovirus B19, influenza, CMV and Epstein-Barr virus, according to a later analysis. At a false discovery rate of 0.05, a later analysis linked fewer than 20,000 TCR beta sequences to specific HLA alleles. In a later analysis, HLA-associated TCR beta chains showed more clonal expansion and lower generation probabilities than non-associated chains that were equally common. Because the 87-base-pair reads could not distinguish some IMGT-functional V segments, including TRBV6-2 and TRBV6-3, those segments were excluded. In a later analysis, the rate of TCR association differed among HLA loci, with DRB1 alleles having the most associated TCRs and HLA-C alleles having the fewest. The sequencing pipeline was judged likely to have produced a cluster of highly shared sequence variants as a technical artifact.

This sequence originates from a middle-aged woman in good health and CMV-seropositive. Sequenced input: PBMCs. This chain joins TRBV27 to TRBJ1-3, and possibly TRBD1, on 5 matching bases. At the DNA level, the sequence is TGTGCCAGCAGTTTATCGGCAGGGCTCGGAAACACCATATATTTT. It translates to CASSLSAGLGNTIYF.